One sample yielded the 32 T cell receptor beta chains listed below, sequenced in a study of kidney transplant recipient with SARS-CoV-2 infection. TCRdb re-derived calls from the reads in MiXCR, one entry per CDR3 protein. The table has approximately 250,000 distinct CDR3 sequences, 29% seen once. The sequencing used a blood sample, collected at baseline and on day 111 from a kidney transplant recipient. All receptors derive from a male patient aged 25-45 years who had COVID-19 and was a kidney transplant recipient. A subset of T cells may come from the graft donor.

To note about this clonotype: This may stem from a read error, because a much larger clone lies one nucleotide away. The chain links TRBV28 to TRBJ2-5; no firm D call. The J call may be mistaken, given a closer DNA end match to TRBJ2-7. Germline CDR1 reads MDHEN; CDR2 reads SYDVKM. The CDR3 contains 15 residues. The CDR3 here is CASSLLPGYSYEQYF. In DNA, the CDR3 is TGTGCCAGCAGTTTATTACCAGGTTACTCCTACGAGCAGTACTTC.

This clonotype was recorded at least ten times. The V and J genes are TRBV19 and TRBJ1-2, with D perhaps TRBD1 (6 bases). The CDR3 is 14 residues long. Trimming took 0 bases from V and 7 from J, leaving 12 bases between them. Germline values: CDR1 LNHDA, CDR2 SQIVND (reference sequence). Here the CDR3 reads CASSIDRGVSGYTF. The CDR3 DNA follows: TGTGCCAGTAGTATAGACAGGGGAGTAAGTGGCTACACCTTC.

About this clonotype: Since a much larger clone is just one base distant, this may be a read error. V usage is TRBV8-2 and J usage is TRBJ1-2. TRBV8-2 is marked as a pseudogene. The CDR3 is made up of 16 amino acids. CDR3 in amino acids: CGSVKNDSQKTYGYTF. CDR3 nucleotides: TGTGGCAGTGTGAAGAATGATAGCCAAAAGACCTATGGCTACACCTTC.

The chain recombines TRBV28 with TRBJ2-3; unclear D gene. Per the germline V gene, CDR1 is MDHEN and CDR2 is SYDVKM. The CDR3 spans 11 residues. V was clipped by 6 bases and J by 4 bases, with 5 bases between them. The CDR3 spells CASRASDTQYF. In nucleotides, the CDR3 is TGTGCCAGCAGAGCCTCAGATACGCAGTATTTT.

As for this clonotype: One end of the junction fails to match germline, which may point to a read error. The chain employs TRBV15 and TRBJ2-5, with D possibly TRBD1 on 8 matching bases. Germline CDR1 is LNHNV and CDR2 is YYDKDF (reference sequence). This CDR3 has 17 residues. CDR3 sequence: CATSVRGRGPARMEQCF. CDR3 DNA sequence: TGTGCCACCAGCGTCAGGGGGCGGGGGCCGGCCCGTATGGAGCAGTGCTTC.

Worth noting for this clonotype: Just one base apart from a much larger clone, this may be a read error. The CDR3 spells CASSRQGSGEASF. CDR3 DNA: TGTGCCAGCAGCAGACAGGGGAGCGGTGAAGCTTCCTTT. The chain combines TRBV21-1 with TRBJ1-1; TRBD1, the table's D call, was not compared with the DNA. TRBV21-1 is described as a pseudogene. The CDR3 length is 13 residues.

In this sample, this clonotype turned up many times. The chain is built from TRBV24-1 and TRBJ2-4; D unclear. V was cut by 4 bases and J by 9 bases, with 12 bases left in between. The CDR3 is 13 amino acids. CDR1 is KGHDR and CDR2 is SFDVKD in the germline V gene. CDR3 DNA sequence: TGTGCCACCAGTGAGACCGGCAGTGGCATTCAGTACTTC. It translates to CATSETGSGIQYF.

This clonotype was seen more than once but under ten times. The chain carries TRBV20-1 and TRBJ2-3; TRBD2 matches at 9 bases. V dropped 5 bases and J dropped 2; count of bases not matched to a gene: 5. CDR3 length equals 14 residues. Per germline, CDR1 DFQATT and CDR2 SNEGSKA (reference sequence). CDR3 loop: CSAQRGEVTDTQYF. The CDR3 DNA is TGCAGTGCTCAGCGGGGGGAGGTCACAGATACGCAGTATTTT.

The sample holds many counts of this clonotype. This chain uses TRBV11-2 with TRBJ2-1, with unresolved D. V was cut by 4 bases and J by 7 bases, with 8 bases left in between. The CDR3 is made up of 12 amino acids. Per the germline V gene, CDR1 is SGHAT and CDR2 is FQNNGV. The CDR3 loop reads CASSSLRNEQFF. CDR3 DNA: TGTGCCAGCAGCTCCCTCCGGAATGAGCAGTTCTTC.

This clonotype was observed at least ten times. V gene TRBV19 combines with J gene TRBJ1-4; 9 nucleotides agree with TRBD1. CDR1 and CDR2 from the germline V gene are LNHDA and SQIVND (reference sequence). The V gene end was trimmed by 5 bases and the J gene end by 7 bases; junction bases not matched to a gene: 8. The CDR3 covers 15 residues. This CDR3 is CASSPGQGRFEKLFF. CDR3 DNA: TGTGCCAGTAGTCCCGGACAGGGGCGTTTTGAAAAACTGTTTTTT.

This clonotype was seen at least ten times. CDR3 region: CASSFQGRSRKTYGYTF. In DNA form, the CDR3 reads TGTGCCAGCAGTTTTCAGGGACGCTCTAGAAAGACCTATGGCTACACCTTC. The J gene is TRBJ1-2, the V gene TRBV6-8, with a possible D match to TRBD1 (5 bases). The V and J ends lost 4 bases and 4 bases respectively, with 22 bases between them. In germline, CDR1 is MNHGY, CDR2 SAAAGT. CDR3 length: 17 amino acids.

The chain carries TRBV12-3 or TRBV12-4 and TRBJ2-1, with TRBD2 identical over 7 bases. V gave up 1 base and J gave up 0 bases; unmatched junction bases: 9. This CDR3 is built from 18 residues. The CDR3 spells CASSLDLAGVGSYNEQFF. For the CDR3, the DNA is TGTGCCAGCAGTTTAGATCTGGCGGGAGTAGGCTCCTACAATGAGCAGTTCTTC.

This clonotype was observed at least ten times. The CDR3 spells CASSLARLTNTGELFF. The DNA for the CDR3 is TGTGCCAGCAGCTTAGCGCGGCTAACGAACACCGGGGAGCTGTTTTTT. The V call is TRBV7-9, the J call TRBJ2-2; D is ambiguous. Trimming shortened V by 0 bases and J by 0 bases, and 8 bases separated the two germline ends. The CDR3 runs 16 residues. CDR1 and CDR2 from the germline V gene are SEHNR and FQNEAQ (reference sequence).

The table lists this clonotype with a few counts. V usage is TRBV5-4 and J usage is TRBJ2-5; D is tentatively TRBD1 or TRBD2 (6 bases each). V shed 0 bases and J shed 5 bases, with 14 bases lying between them. CDR1 and CDR2 (germline): SGHNT, YYREEE (reference sequence). CDR3 length equals 15 residues. Here the CDR3 reads CASSLGSGAGETQYF. CDR3 bases: TGTGCCAGCAGCTTGGGATCGGGGGCTGGGGAGACCCAGTACTTC.

This clonotype was counted at least ten times. This chain uses TRBV21-1 with TRBJ2-3. TRBV21-1 represents a pseudogene. CDR3 length: 17 amino acids. This chain's CDR3 is CASSEFLATVMQDTQYF. DNA for the CDR3: TGTGCCAGCAGTGAATTTCTAGCTACAGTCATGCAAGATACGCAGTATTTT.

In this sample, this clonotype turned up many times. The V call is TRBV11-2, the J call TRBJ2-3, with D uncertain. V dropped 5 bases and J dropped 6 bases, with 18 bases sitting between them. The length of the CDR3 is 15 residues. Germline values: CDR1 SGHAT, CDR2 FQNNGV. CDR3 nucleotides: TGTGCCAGCAGCCCCCGCCCCTATGGTACCGATACGCAGTATTTT. This encodes CASSPRPYGTDTQYF.

As to this clonotype: This may be a read error, as it is one base from a much larger clone. The chain carries TRBV6-6 and TRBJ2-7; D not resolved. Germline CDR1 MNHNY, CDR2 SVGAGI (reference sequence). The CDR3 sequence is 15 residues long. The CDR3 region is CASSQPPQVRYEQCF. The CDR3 coding sequence is TGTGCCAGCTCCCAACCCCCACAAGTCCGGTACGAGCAGTGCTTC.

V usage is TRBV11-3 and J usage is TRBJ2-6; TRBD2 agrees at 9 bases. J gave up 0 bases and V 1 base, and 4 bases lay outside the gene matches. The CDR3 runs 18 residues. Germline loops: CDR1 SGHNT, CDR2 YENEEA. CDR3 in amino acids: CASSLGLAGVSGANVLTF. The CDR3 DNA reads as TGTGCCAGCAGCTTAGGTTTAGCGGGGGTCTCTGGGGCCAACGTCCTGACTTTC. The full variable domain, completed using reference TRBV11-3 and TRBJ2-6, is EAGVVQSPRYKIIEKKQPVAFWCNPISGHNTLYWYLQNLGQGPELLIRYENEEAVDDSQLPKDRFSAERLKGVDSTLKIQPAELGDSAVYLCASSLGLAGVSGANVLTFGAGSRLTVL.

Concerning this clonotype itself: An end of the junction differs from the germline gene, which may be a read error. The gene calls are TRBV3-1 and TRBJ2-5; D not certain. CDR1 LGHDT and CDR2 YNNKEL come from the germline V gene (reference sequence). The CDR3 is made up of 17 amino acids. This chain's CDR3 is CAGSLRRPISFSETQYF. CDR3 sequence (DNA): TGTGCCGGCAGCCTCCGTCGTCCCATTTCTTTCTCTGAGACCCAGTACTTC.

This clonotype has at least ten counts. This sequence joins TRBV6-5 and TRBJ1-3; D is unresolved. The ends were cut back, 6 bases at V and 0 bases at J, with 9 bases in the middle. This CDR3 comprises 14 residues. Germline CDR1 and CDR2: MNHEY and SVGAGI. The CDR3 loop is CASRGFSSGNTIYF. The CDR3 bases are TGTGCCAGCAGGGGATTTAGCTCTGGAAACACCATATATTTT.

With regard to this clonotype: Since a much larger clone is just one base distant, this may be a read error. The gene calls are TRBV20-1 and TRBJ2-2; no reliable D call. Trimming stripped 0 bases from V and 7 bases from J, with 15 bases between. The germline gives CDR1 DFQATT, CDR2 SNEGSKA (reference sequence). This CDR3 comprises 15 residues. CDR3 coding DNA: TGCAGTGCTAGAGAAGCGATCCCCCAAAGCGGGGAGCTGTTTTTT. Translation gives CSAREAIPQSGELFF.

In its sample, this clonotype was seen many times. V and J are TRBV4-2 and TRBJ1-1, with TRBD1 as a possible D gene (5 bases). This CDR3 spans 16 amino acids. The germline V gene encodes CDR1 LGHNA and CDR2 YNFKEQ. Trimming took off 2 bases at V and 3 bases at J, with 16 bases between the two ends. The CDR3 DNA sequence: TGTGCCAGCAGCCAATTCACCCAGGGACGGGACACTGAAGCTTTCTTT. This gives the protein CASSQFTQGRDTEAFF.

This clonotype was seen many times. Here the CDR3 reads CASSYTGESDTQYF. The CDR3 bases are TGTGCCAGTAGTTATACGGGAGAAAGTGATACGCAGTATTTT. The J gene is TRBJ2-3, the V gene TRBV19, with D perhaps TRBD2 (6 bases). V was trimmed by 5 bases and J by 6 bases, leaving 15 bases between them. The CDR3 loop spans 14 amino acids. Germline CDR1 and CDR2: LNHDA and SQIVND (reference sequence).

In the case of this clonotype: This may be a read error, as it is one base from a much larger clone. This sequence joins TRBV20-1 and TRBJ2-7; 8 nucleotides align to TRBD2. Germline-derived CDR1 and CDR2 are DFQATT and SNEGSKA (reference sequence). This CDR3 has 14 amino acids. Losses at the gene ends were 6 bases for V and 0 bases for J; bases not matched to a gene: 7. CDR3 nucleotide sequence: TGCAGTGCCGACGAGACTAGCGACTCCTACGAGCAGTACTTC. Residues: CSADETSDSYEQYF.

There are many counts of this clonotype. CDR3 DNA sequence: TGTGCCAGCAGCTTAACCTGGGGAGGAGAGGACTATGGCTACACCTTC. It codes for CASSLTWGGEDYGYTF. The chain uses TRBV11-1 and TRBJ1-2; D gene uncertain. CDR3 length: 16 residues. Germline CDR1 is SGHAT and CDR2 is FQDESV (reference sequence). Trimming took off 2 bases at V and 3 bases at J, with 16 bases between the two ends.

With respect to this clonotype: Just one base apart from a much larger clone, this may be a read error. The gene calls are TRBV6-6 and TRBJ1-5, with D tentatively TRBD1 (6 bases). Germline CDR1 and CDR2: MNHNY and SVGAGI (reference sequence). The CDR3 contains 14 residues. The V and J ends lost 8 bases and 9 bases respectively, with 20 bases between them. CDR3 residues: CASGPEQGLTPQHF. CDR3 DNA sequence: TGTGCCAGCGGACCAGAACAGGGACTGACGCCCCAGCATTTT.

This clonotype was detected many times. The chain uses TRBV7-9 and TRBJ2-1; D is ambiguous. CDR3 size: 13 residues. Germline V gene lookup returns CDR1 SEHNR and CDR2 FQNEAQ (reference sequence). The V end was cut by 1 base, the J end by 4 bases, with 5 bases between. CDR3 DNA sequence: TGTGCCAGCAGCTTAGGACTTTACAATGAGCAGTTCTTC. The encoded protein is CASSLGLYNEQFF.

In its sample, this clonotype was seen many times. The rearrangement joins TRBV7-2 to TRBJ1-2; no clear D gene. Germline CDR1 SGHTA, CDR2 FQGNSA. V was clipped by 5 bases and J by 4 bases, with 23 bases between them. There are 17 residues in the CDR3. The CDR3 protein is CASSRRTRDGKTYGYTF. The CDR3, as DNA: TGTGCCAGCAGCCGTCGTACCAGAGACGGAAAGACCTATGGCTACACCTTC.

This clonotype was found many times. This chain joins TRBV20-1 and TRBJ2-1; 10 nucleotides match TRBD2. The germline V gene has CDR1 DFQATT and CDR2 SNEGSKA (reference sequence). The CDR3 is made up of 13 amino acids. The V segment lost 5 bases and the J segment 6 bases; nucleotides outside the gene matches: 4. The CDR3 loop reads CSAQSGRVNEQFF. CDR3 nucleotides: TGCAGTGCTCAAAGCGGGAGGGTCAATGAGCAGTTCTTC.

The sample holds many counts of this clonotype. This sequence joins TRBV7-8 and TRBJ2-2; TRBD2 might be the D (5 bases). V was cut by 4 bases and J by 6 bases, with 12 bases left in between. The germline V gene encodes CDR1 SGHVS and CDR2 FQNEAQ. This CDR3 region has 14 residues. The CDR3 sequence is CASSSRGLSGELFF. The CDR3 coding sequence is TGTGCCAGCAGCTCCCGAGGGCTGTCCGGGGAGCTGTTTTTT. Using reference TRBV7-8 and TRBJ2-2 for the parts outside the CDR3, the full variable domain is GAGVSQSPRYKVAKRGQDVALRCDPISGHVSLFWYQQALGQGPEFLTYFQNEAQLDKSGLPSDRFFAERPEGSVSTLKIQRTQQEDSAVYLCASSSRGLSGELFFGEGSRLTVL.

This clonotype was observed at least ten times. The chain links TRBV12-3 or TRBV12-4 to TRBJ1-1; no reliable D call. V was shortened by 6 bases and J by 1 base, with 12 bases between the two germline ends. This CDR3 has 14 amino acids. CDR3 bases: TGTGCCAGCAGCATCCGAGTGGGGAACACTGAAGCTTTCTTT. This encodes CASSIRVGNTEAFF.

Comments on this clonotype: A much larger clone differs from this one at a single base, so this may be a read error. This CDR3 reads CAGRVRDTGELFF. In DNA, the CDR3 is TGTGCCGGCAGGGTCCGAGATACCGGGGAGCTGTTTTTT. The chain is built from TRBV6-5 and TRBJ2-2, with D possibly TRBD1 on 5 matching bases. Looked up from germline, CDR1 is MNHEY and CDR2 is SVGAGI. CDR3 length equals 13 residues.